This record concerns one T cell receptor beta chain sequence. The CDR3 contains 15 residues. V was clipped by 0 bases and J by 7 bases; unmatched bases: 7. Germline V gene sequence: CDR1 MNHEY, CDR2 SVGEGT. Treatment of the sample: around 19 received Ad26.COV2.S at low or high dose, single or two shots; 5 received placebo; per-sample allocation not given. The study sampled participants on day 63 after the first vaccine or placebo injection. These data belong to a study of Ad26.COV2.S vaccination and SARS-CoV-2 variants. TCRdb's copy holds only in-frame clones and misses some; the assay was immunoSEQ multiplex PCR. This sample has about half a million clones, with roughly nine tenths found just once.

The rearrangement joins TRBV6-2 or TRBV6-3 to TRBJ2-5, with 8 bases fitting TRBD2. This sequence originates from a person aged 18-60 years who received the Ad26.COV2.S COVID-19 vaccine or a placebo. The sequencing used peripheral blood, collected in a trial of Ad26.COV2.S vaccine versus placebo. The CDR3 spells CASSYSSGGSLTQYF. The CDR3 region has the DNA TGTGCCAGCAGTTACTCCTCGGGGGGGTCGTTGACCCAGTACTTC.